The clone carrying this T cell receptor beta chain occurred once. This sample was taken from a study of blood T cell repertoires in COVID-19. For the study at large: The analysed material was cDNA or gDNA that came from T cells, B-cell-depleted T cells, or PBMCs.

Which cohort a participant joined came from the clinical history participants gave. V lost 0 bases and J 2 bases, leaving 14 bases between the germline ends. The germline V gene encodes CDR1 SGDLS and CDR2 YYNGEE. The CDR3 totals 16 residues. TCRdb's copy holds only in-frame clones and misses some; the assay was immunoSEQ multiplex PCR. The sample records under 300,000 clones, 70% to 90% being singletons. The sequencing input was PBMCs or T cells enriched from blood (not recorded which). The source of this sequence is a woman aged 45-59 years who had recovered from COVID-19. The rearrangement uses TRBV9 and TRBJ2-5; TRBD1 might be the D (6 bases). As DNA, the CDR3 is TGTGCCAGCAGCGTAGAGGACAGCTTCATACAAGAGACCCAGTACTTC. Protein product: CASSVEDSFIQETQYF.